The 24 T cell receptor beta chains given below trace back to one sample, sequenced in a study of breast tumors, draining lymph nodes, adjacent tissues (dated by TCRdb to about 2016). Libraries were made using multiplex PCR. Sequencing was performed on an Illumina HiSeq 2000. TCRdb passed the public sequencing reads through fastp at Q25 and MiXCR, retaining productive beta sequences. Here each entry gathers all rows of one CDR3 protein and keeps the most common genes and DNA. The sample yields under 300,000 distinct CDR3 sequences; under 35% were counted once. 3% to 4.5% of the sample rests with the top ten. Lymph node samples were obtained from the axillary draining lymph nodes of breast cancer patients. Specimen: axillary lymph node tissue. These receptors were taken from a female donor with breast cancer. Some clones in this sample may be carry-over from other donors' samples.

As concerns this clonotype: A read error may be the cause here, since a much bigger clone is one base away. The rearrangement links TRBV9 to TRBJ2-2; 7 bases agree with TRBD2. CDR3 length: 15 residues. CDR1 and CDR2 from the germline V gene are SGDLS and YYNGEE. CDR3 sequence reads: CASSLASGYTGELLF. The DNA of the CDR3 is TGTGCCAGCAGCCTCGCTAGCGGCTACACCGGGGAGCTGCTTTTT.

The chain joins TRBV19 to TRBJ1-3; a possible D gene is TRBD1 (5 bases). V lost 7 bases and J lost 8, with 24 bases in between. Per germline, CDR1 LNHDA and CDR2 SQIVND (reference sequence). This CDR3 is built from 16 residues. This chain's CDR3 is CASNRQLGHYGYTIYF. The CDR3 DNA reads as TGTGCCAGTAATCGGCAGTTGGGGCACTATGGCTACACCATATATTTT.

This clonotype appeared many times. The rearrangement uses TRBV20-1 and TRBJ2-3; 10 positions agree with TRBD2. The trim removed 5 bases at V and 2 bases at J, leaving 7 bases unmatched. This CDR3 has 15 amino acids. CDR1 is DFQATT, CDR2 SNEGSKA, per germline (reference sequence). DNA of the CDR3: TGCAGTGCTTCATTAGCGGGGGGATACACAGATACGCAGTATTTT. As protein: CSASLAGGYTDTQYF.

In its sample, this clonotype was seen many times. This sequence joins TRBV14 and TRBJ2-7; 8 bases map to TRBD1. Germline-derived CDR1 and CDR2 are SGHDN and FVKESK. This CDR3 has 17 amino acids. V shed 2 bases, J shed 3 bases, and the junction held 12 bases outside the gene matches. DNA for the CDR3: TGTGCCAGCAGCCAAATGGGACAGGCATCCTCTAACTACGAGCAGTACTTC. Amino acids: CASSQMGQASSNYEQYF.

This clonotype was counted at least ten times. V gene TRBV5-5 combines with J gene TRBJ2-7, with 8 bases lining up with TRBD1. With V trimmed by 2 bases and J by 5 bases, 6 bases remained unmatched. The CDR3 is made up of 14 amino acids. Germline assignment: CDR1 SGHKS and CDR2 YYEKEE (reference sequence). CDR3 protein: CASSLGQGADEQYF. The CDR3 nucleotides read TGTGCCAGCAGCTTAGGACAGGGCGCCGACGAGCAGTACTTC.

This clonotype was seen ten or more times. The chain recombines TRBV19 with TRBJ2-1, with 11 bases aligning to TRBD2. Germline assignment: CDR1 LNHDA and CDR2 SQIVND (reference sequence). The CDR3 runs 16 residues. J was trimmed by 4 bases and V by 4 bases; bases with no gene match: 6. CDR3 residues: CASSRLAGGNYNEQFF. For the CDR3, the DNA is TGTGCCAGTAGTAGGCTAGCGGGAGGAAATTACAATGAGCAGTTCTTC. Based on the CDR3 plus reference TRBV19 and TRBJ2-1, the full variable domain is DGGITQSPKYLFRKEGQNVTLSCEQNLNHDAMYWYRQDPGQGLRLIYYSQIVNDFQKGDIAEGYSVSREKKESFPLTVTSAQKNPTAFYLCASSRLAGGNYNEQFFGPGTRLTVL.

Notes on this clonotype: Likely a read error: the CDR3 ends without its conserved phenylalanine or tryptophan. This rearrangement joins TRBV6-6 to TRBJ1-5, with 8 bases aligning to TRBD1. CDR3 size: 19 residues. Germline V CDR1 and CDR2: MNHNY, SVGAGI (reference sequence). With V trimmed by 4 bases and J by 0 bases, 14 bases remained unmatched. CDR3 sequence reads: CASSSAGQASAYSNQPQHL. DNA for the CDR3: TGTGCCAGCAGTTCTGCGGGACAGGCTTCCGCATATAGCAATCAGCCCCAGCATCTT.

This clonotype was detected ten times or more. The chain joins TRBV15 to TRBJ1-4; D is ambiguous. V gave up 4 bases and J gave up 3 bases, with 15 bases separating them. CDR3 size: 16 residues. Germline-derived CDR1 and CDR2 are LNHNV and YYDKDF (reference sequence). The CDR3 here is CATSTLDLGANEKLFF. CDR3 sequence (DNA): TGTGCCACCAGCACCCTGGACCTCGGGGCTAATGAAAAACTGTTTTTT.

Only a few counts were recorded for this clonotype. The junction does not match germline at one end; this may be a read error. The V gene is TRBV7-2, the J gene TRBJ2-6; perhaps TRBD1 as D (5 bases). The CDR3 consists of 15 residues. From germline, CDR1 is SGHTA and CDR2 FQGNSA. The CDR3 spells CASSPESSGANVLPF. The CDR3 DNA follows: TGTGCCAGCAGCCCCGAAAGCTCTGGGGCCAACGTCCTGCCTTTC.

This clonotype was counted many times. The chain links TRBV7-9 to TRBJ1-5, with 7 positions matching TRBD1. Germline lookup yields CDR1 SEHNR and CDR2 FQNEAQ (reference sequence). With 2 bases clipped from V and 1 base from J, the junction kept 5 bases outside the gene matches. The CDR3 is made up of 16 amino acids. This chain's CDR3 is CASSLWGTESNQPQHF. CDR3 sequence (DNA): TGTGCCAGCAGCTTATGGGGGACAGAAAGCAATCAGCCCCAGCATTTT. The variable domain in full, completed from reference TRBV7-9 and TRBJ1-5, reads DTGVSQNPRHKITKRGQNVTFRCDPISEHNRLYWYRQTLGQGPEFLTYFQNEAQLEKSRLLSDRFSAERPKGSFSTLEIQRTEQGDSAMYLCASSLWGTESNQPQHFGDGTRLSIL.

The DNA of the CDR3 is TGTGCCAGCAGCTCGACAGGGAGGGGGAACACTGAAGCTTTCTTT. The encoded protein is CASSSTGRGNTEAFF. The chain joins TRBV5-5 to TRBJ1-1, with TRBD1 matching 7 bases. This CDR3 has 15 residues. Germline CDR1 is SGHKS and CDR2 is YYEKEE (reference sequence). V lost 3 bases and J lost 1; bases outside the gene matches: 6. Full variable domain (outside the CDR3, taken from reference TRBV5-5 and TRBJ1-1): DAGVTQSPTHLIKTRGQQVTLRCSPISGHKSVSWYQQVLGQGPQFIFQYYEKEERGRGNFPDRFSARQFPNYSSELNVNALLLGDSALYLCASSSTGRGNTEAFFGQGTRLTVV.

This clonotype has only one observation. The V call is TRBV4-3, the J call TRBJ2-7, with 12 bases fitting TRBD2. Per germline, CDR1 LGHNA and CDR2 YSLEER. The CDR3 runs to 21 residues. After removal of 0 bases from V and 0 bases from J, the junction contained 15 bases not matched to a gene. For the CDR3, the DNA is TGCGCCAGCAGCCAAGATAAGAGGACCAACGGACTAGCGGGGACCTCCTACGAGCAGTACTTC. Translation: CASSQDKRTNGLAGTSYEQYF.

This clonotype showed up many times. The rearrangement links TRBV29-1 to TRBJ2-2, with D hard to call. V shed 7 bases and J shed 2 bases, with 5 bases lying between them. The CDR3 covers 11 residues. Germline-derived CDR1 and CDR2 are SQVTM and ANQGSEA. This CDR3 is CSARNTGELFF. The CDR3 DNA follows: TGCAGCGCCAGAAACACCGGGGAGCTGTTTTTT.

This clonotype was seen a few times. This rearrangement joins TRBV7-6 to TRBJ2-2, with 9 bases fitting TRBD2. CDR3 size: 15 residues. The V and J ends lost 6 bases and 5 bases, in that order; junction bases with no gene match: 7. Germline CDR1 and CDR2: SGHVS and FNYEAQ. The CDR3 sequence is CASSRGGRETGELFF. The CDR3 coding sequence is TGTGCCAGCAGTCGCGGCGGGAGGGAAACCGGGGAGCTGTTTTTT.

The sample holds many counts of this clonotype. This chain joins TRBV29-1 and TRBJ2-7, with TRBD1 identical over 8 bases. This CDR3 is 12 amino acids long. Trimming at V came to 7 bases and at J to 2 bases, leaving 4 bases not matched to a gene. CDR1 SQVTM and CDR2 ANQGSEA come from the germline V gene. Here the CDR3 reads CSARQGPYEQYF. In DNA, the CDR3 is TGCAGCGCCCGACAGGGGCCCTACGAGCAGTACTTC.

This rearrangement joins TRBV11-2 to TRBJ1-2; 10 bases fit TRBD1. The junction had 5 bases not matched to a gene; V was cut back by 4 bases and J by 6 bases. This CDR3 has 14 residues. Per the germline V gene, CDR1 is SGHAT and CDR2 is FQNNGV. CDR3 loop: CASSWTGGKDGYTF. In nucleotides, the CDR3 is TGTGCCAGCAGCTGGACAGGGGGAAAGGATGGCTACACCTTC.

A few counts support this clonotype. This chain joins TRBV28 and TRBJ2-1; tentative D call: TRBD2 (6 bases). The CDR3 contains 13 residues. CDR1 is MDHEN, CDR2 SYDVKM, per germline. Deletions cut 6 bases from V and 6 bases from J, with 12 bases between. The CDR3 coding sequence is TGTGCCAGCAGGGGGACTCTGGGCAATGAGCAGTTCTTC. This translates into CASRGTLGNEQFF.

This clonotype was observed at least ten times. The rearrangement links TRBV4-3 to TRBJ1-3; D remains ambiguous. Trimming cost V 1 base and J 3 bases, with 19 bases left between them. The CDR3 totals 18 residues. Germline V gene lookup returns CDR1 LGHNA and CDR2 YSLEER. The CDR3 reads CASSQGLLGGVGGNTIYF. The CDR3 region has the DNA TGCGCCAGCAGCCAAGGGCTCCTGGGTGGAGTGGGTGGAAACACCATATATTTT.

V is TRBV24-1 and J is TRBJ2-5; 14 nucleotides align to TRBD2. This CDR3 comprises 15 residues. The germline CDR1 and CDR2 sequences are KGHDR and SFDVKD. V shed 7 bases, J shed 1 base, and the junction held 1 base outside the gene matches. The CDR3 DNA reads TGTGCCACCAGGGGGACTAGCGGGAGCCAAGAGACCCAGTACTTC. Protein sequence: CATRGTSGSQETQYF.

This clonotype was seen ten or more times. This rearrangement joins TRBV4-3 to TRBJ2-1; D is uncertain. The CDR3 length is 13 residues. Germline assignment: CDR1 LGHNA and CDR2 YSLEER. The V gene lost 10 bases and the J gene lost 4 bases, with 14 bases spanning the gap. The CDR3 sequence: CANSLSRYNEQFF. Written as DNA, the CDR3 is TGCGCCAACAGTCTAAGCCGATACAATGAGCAGTTCTTC.

This clonotype was picked up many times. The chain employs TRBV9 and TRBJ2-5; 7 nucleotides line up with TRBD2. CDR3 size: 18 residues. The V segment lost 0 bases and the J segment 1 base; nucleotides outside the gene matches: 12. Germline CDR1 reads SGDLS; CDR2 reads YYNGEE. The CDR3 nucleotides are TGTGCCAGCAGCGTAGGGTACGAGGGAGGGATCTTCCAAGAGACCCAGTACTTC. Translated: CASSVGYEGGIFQETQYF.

Only one count was recorded for this clonotype. The chain joins TRBV7-3 to TRBJ1-3, with D perhaps TRBD1 (5 bases). The V end lost 4 bases, the J end lost 8 bases, and 18 bases lay between the germline ends. The CDR3 length is 15 residues. Germline V CDR1 and CDR2: SGHTA, FQGTGA. The CDR3 is CASSSMAGGVHTIYF. The CDR3 nucleotides read TGTGCCAGCAGCTCCATGGCCGGGGGTGTGCACACCATATATTTT.

The gene calls are TRBV6-5 and TRBJ1-5, with D possibly matching TRBD1 (5 bases). Germline-derived CDR1 and CDR2 are MNHEY and SVGAGI. V gave up 5 bases and J gave up 7 bases, with 12 bases separating them. The length of the CDR3 is 13 residues. The CDR3 DNA sequence: TGTGCCAGCAGTCATGGGGGGAGCCAGCCCCAGCATTTT. This encodes CASSHGGSQPQHF.

This clonotype was detected ten times or more. This chain connects TRBV20-1 to TRBJ2-7, with D perhaps matching TRBD2 (6 bases). CDR3 length: 12 amino acids. V was clipped by 1 base and J by 7 bases, with 11 bases between them. Germline V lookup: CDR1 DFQATT, CDR2 SNEGSKA (reference sequence). For the CDR3, the DNA is TGCAGTGCTAGAGGGAGGGTGAGAGAGCAGTACTTC. This translates into CSARGRVREQYF.